A selection of T cell receptor beta chains follows, all from one sample in a study of T cells in Graves' hyperthyroidism and ophthalmopathy. TCRdb used MiXCR to reprocess the multiplex PCR reads, holding one entry per CDR3 protein. The table lists approximately 640,000 distinct CDR3 sequences, around 15% of them singletons. Material: blood. The origin of the receptors is a woman in her 30s with Graves' hyperthyroidism. Each CDR3 is given with its conserved first and last residue. D genes are given only for firm matches. The size field is filled for only some rows; it gives once, few, many or a size class.

>many|13|TRBJ1-4|.|TRBV30
CAWGEGAGEKLFF
TGTGCCTGGGGTGAAGGGGCGGGAGAAAAACTGTTTTTT
>few|14|TRBJ2-1|TRBD2|TRBV20-1
CSARLTSGRYEQFF
TGCAGTGCTAGACTAACTAGCGGGAGGTATGAGCAGTTCTTC
>few|14|TRBJ1-4|.|TRBV7-9
CASSLTGVNEKLFF
TGTGCCAGCAGCTTAACCGGGGTTAATGAAAAACTGTTTTTT
>few|11|TRBJ1-3|.|TRBV30
CAWHSGNTIYF
TGTGCCTGGCACTCTGGAAACACCATATATTTT
>.|16|TRBJ1-5|.|TRBV27
CASSPSFDYSNQPQHF
TGTGCCAGCAGCCCTAGCTTCGACTATAGCAATCAGCCCCAGCATTTT
>many|14|TRBJ1-4|.|TRBV5-1
CASSRWTEDEKLFF
TGCGCCAGCAGCCGCTGGACGGAGGATGAAAAACTGTTTTTT
>few|16|TRBJ2-1|.|TRBV5-6
CASGAPVDPLDNEQFF
TGTGCCAGCGGGGCCCCGGTAGACCCACTTGACAATGAGCAGTTCTTC
>.|13|TRBJ2-5|.|TRBV7-3
CASSLNAGETQYF
TGTGCCAGCAGCTTAAATGCGGGGGAGACCCAGTACTTC
>many|12|TRBJ2-7|.|TRBV12-3/TRBV12-4
CASSFTGYEQYF
TGTGCCAGCAGTTTTACAGGCTACGAGCAGTACTTC
>few|19|TRBJ2-6|TRBD1|TRBV28
CASSGLRDRVSSGANVLTF
TGTGCCAGCAGTGGCCTCCGGGACAGGGTCTCCTCTGGGGCCAACGTCCTGACTTTC
>.|15|TRBJ2-7|.|TRBV20-1
CSARKGTANSYEQYF
TGCAGTGCTAGAAAAGGTACTGCAAACTCCTACGAGCAGTACTTC
>many|13|TRBJ2-7|TRBD1|TRBV27
CASKRQGGSEQYF
TGTGCCAGCAAGAGACAGGGCGGATCGGAGCAGTACTTC
>many|17|TRBJ2-2|.|TRBV24-1
CATSDPIFGGCTGELFF
TGTGCCACCAGTGATCCAATATTCGGGGGCTGCACCGGGGAGCTGTTTTTT
>many|15|TRBJ2-7|TRBD1|TRBV13
CASSLPGTGRHEQYF
TGTGCCAGCAGCTTACCCGGGACAGGGAGGCACGAGCAGTACTTC
>.|17|TRBJ1-1|TRBD1|TRBV9
CASSPFGQGSMNTEAFF
TGTGCCAGCAGCCCCTTCGGACAGGGCTCCATGAACACTGAAGCTTTCTTT
>many|15|TRBJ2-7|.|TRBV7-3
CASSLTRVSFYEQYF
TGTGCCAGCAGCTTAACGAGGGTTTCTTTCTACGAGCAGTACTTC
>few|18|TRBJ2-3|TRBD2|TRBV28
CASSLDLRASGGEDTQYF
TGTGCCAGCAGTTTAGATCTACGGGCTAGCGGGGGAGAAGATACGCAGTATTTT
>.|16|TRBJ2-3|TRBD2|TRBV30
CAWSPLAGGPTDTQYF
TGTGCCTGGAGTCCTCTAGCGGGAGGGCCCACAGATACGCAGTATTTT
>.|14|TRBJ1-1|.|TRBV5-1
CASSQANKGAEAFF
TGCGCCAGCAGCCAAGCCAACAAAGGGGCTGAAGCTTTCTTT
>once|13|TRBJ2-4|.|TRBV18
CASSRGDENIQYF
TGTGCCAGCTCAAGGGGGGATGAAAACATTCAGTACTTC
>.|11|TRBJ1-5|.|TRBV19
CASRGGQPQHF
TGTGCCAGTAGGGGTGGACAGCCCCAGCATTTT
>.|19|TRBJ1-3|.|TRBV7-2
CPSRFRLRPLRNSGNTIYF
TGTCCCAGCAGATTCCGCCTGAGGCCACTCCGAAACTCTGGAAACACCATATATTTT
>many|13|TRBJ2-7|.|TRBV30
CAWSSTGSSEQYF
TGTGCCTGGAGTAGTACAGGGTCGAGCGAGCAGTACTTC
>.|13|TRBJ1-1|.|TRBV19
CASKYQGDTEAFF
TGTGCCAGTAAATATCAGGGCGATACTGAAGCTTTCTTT
>many|14|TRBJ2-7|.|TRBV12-3/TRBV12-4
CASSSLGLTYEQYF
TGTGCCAGCAGTTCCTTAGGCCTCACCTACGAGCAGTACTTC
>.|15|TRBJ2-5|TRBD2|TRBV6-5
CASSSWGGSSETQYF
TGTGCCAGCAGTTCATGGGGCGGGAGTTCGGAGACCCAGTACTTC
>.|12|TRBJ2-7|.|TRBV6-2/TRBV6-3
CASRGTANEQYF
TGTGCCAGCAGAGGGACCGCTAACGAGCAGTACTTC
>once|17|TRBJ2-3|.|TRBV6-2/TRBV6-3
CASSSTLFRGPGDTQYF
TGTGCCAGCAGTTCCACCCTCTTCCGGGGGCCTGGAGATACGCAGTATTTT
>many|16|TRBJ1-2|.|TRBV7-9
CASSLAYQAPRDGYTF
TGTGCCAGCAGCTTAGCGTATCAAGCCCCAAGGGATGGCTACACCTTC
>.|17|TRBJ2-2|TRBD2|TRBV11-2
CASSRASGSGSTGELFF
TGTGCCAGCTCACGCGCTAGCGGGAGTGGGAGCACCGGGGAGCTGTTTTTT
>many|15|TRBJ2-7|TRBD1|TRBV7-9
CASSPWTGGTYEQYF
TGTGCCAGCAGCCCTTGGACAGGGGGCACCTACGAGCAGTACTTC
>many|15|TRBJ2-2|.|TRBV5-1
CASSDDLGYTGELFF
TGCGCCAGCAGCGACGACCTCGGGTACACCGGGGAGCTGTTTTTT
>.|11|TRBJ2-1|TRBD2|TRBV9
CASSGSGREFF
TGTGCCAGCAGCGGCAGCGGGAGAGAGTTCTTC
>few|15|TRBJ2-1|.|TRBV20-1
CSARNPGGAGNEQFF
TGCAGTGCCCGAAATCCTGGAGGGGCCGGGAATGAGCAGTTCTTC
>.|17|TRBJ1-1|.|TRBV7-9
CASSFQLNSLMNTEAFF
TGTGCCAGCAGCTTCCAATTGAACAGCCTCATGAACACTGAAGCTTTCTTT
>.|15|TRBJ2-7|TRBD2|TRBV5-4
CASSLTSGSGDEQYF
TGTGCCAGCAGCTTGACTAGCGGGAGCGGCGACGAGCAGTACTTC
>.|17|TRBJ2-1|TRBD2|TRBV9
CASSVAGGGLADNEQFF
TGTGCCAGCAGCGTAGCGGGGGGGGGACTAGCGGACAATGAGCAGTTCTTC
>many|15|TRBJ1-2|.|TRBV6-1
CASSLTQGANYGYTF
TGTGCCAGCAGTTTAACACAGGGAGCTAACTATGGCTACACCTTC
>.|15|TRBJ2-1|TRBD2|TRBV29-1
CSVEGGGRAPNEQFF
TGCAGCGTTGAAGGTGGTGGGAGGGCCCCCAATGAGCAGTTCTTC
>few|15|TRBJ2-3|TRBD2|TRBV5-4
CASSPRGGRTDTQYF
TGTGCCAGCAGCCCCCGGGGGGGGCGGACAGATACGCAGTATTTT
>many|17|TRBJ2-1|.|TRBV11-1
CASSSPSAGAFVNEQFF
TGTGCCAGCAGCTCACCCTCGGCGGGGGCATTCGTAAATGAGCAGTTCTTC
>few|13|TRBJ2-7|TRBD2|TRBV5-1
CATKREGSYEQYF
TGCGCCACCAAGCGGGAGGGCTCCTACGAGCAGTACTTC
>many|16|TRBJ2-7|TRBD1|TRBV2
CASRAPLGQGHYEQYF
TGTGCCAGCAGAGCTCCCTTAGGACAGGGCCACTACGAGCAGTACTTC
>few|15|TRBJ2-3|.|TRBV7-2
CASSLVRNRQDTQYF
TGTGCCAGCAGCTTGGTGCGGAACAGACAAGATACGCAGTATTTT
>few|14|TRBJ2-5|.|TRBV2
CASSARGRGETQYF
TGTGCCAGCAGTGCGAGGGGGCGGGGGGAGACCCAGTACTTC
>few|14|TRBJ1-1|.|TRBV19
CASRLTSSNTEAFF
TGTGCCAGTAGGCTGACAAGCAGTAACACTGAAGCTTTCTTT
>many|20|TRBJ2-3|TRBD2|TRBV7-8
CASSRQGPRREGRDTDTQYF
TGTGCCAGCAGCCGCCAGGGACCTAGGCGGGAGGGAAGGGACACAGATACGCAGTATTTT
>.|14|TRBJ2-1|TRBD1|TRBV11-3
CASSLNFQGTEQLF
TGTGCCAGCAGCTTAAACTTCCAAGGGACAGAGCAGCTCTTC
>.|16|TRBJ1-6|TRBD1|TRBV10-3
CAISGKQGFRDSPLHF
TGTGCCATCAGTGGGAAACAGGGGTTTAGGGATTCACCCCTCCACTTT
>.|14|TRBJ2-3|.|TRBV24-1
CATSDLPGIDTQYF
TGTGCCACCAGTGATTTACCGGGAATAGATACGCAGTATTTT
>.|13|TRBJ2-5|.|TRBV28
CASSLNREGVQYF
TGTGCCAGCAGTTTAAACAGGGAAGGCGTCCAGTACTTC
>many|14|TRBJ2-2|TRBD2|TRBV6-1
CASSLPGGTGELFF
TGTGCCAGCAGTTTACCGGGGGGGACCGGGGAGCTGTTTTTT
>.|15|TRBJ2-7|TRBD2|TRBV7-2
CASSYIAGVNYEQYF
TGTGCCAGCAGCTATATAGCGGGAGTCAACTACGAGCAGTACTTC